This T cell receptor beta chain derives from a study of T cell responses to AZD1222 COVID-19 vaccine. The CDR3 length equals 13 residues, ends included. CDR1 and CDR2 (germline): MNHEY, SVGAGI. Points from the study as a whole: Spike regions recognized by vaccine-associated CD4 TCRs spanned the protein, led by 160-218 and 743-854.

Sequencing was performed with immunoSEQ multiplex PCR; in TCRdb, only in-frame clones are kept and a portion is missing. The repertoire holds roughly 150,000 clones, with more than 85% as singletons. Worth noting for this clone: Its antigen remains unidentified. A read error is likely, as this CDR3 ends without the conserved phenylalanine or tryptophan. The limits of the CDR3 on the DNA are not certain, so only TCRdb's listed CDR3 is given.

The chain carries TRBV6-5 and TRBJ1-1; the DNA was not used to check the table's D call, TRBD1. The sequence came from an adult in good health. The specimen comprised peripheral blood, sampled on day 0 of AZD1222 vaccination. The chain's CDR3 is CASRPAGQGILLL.